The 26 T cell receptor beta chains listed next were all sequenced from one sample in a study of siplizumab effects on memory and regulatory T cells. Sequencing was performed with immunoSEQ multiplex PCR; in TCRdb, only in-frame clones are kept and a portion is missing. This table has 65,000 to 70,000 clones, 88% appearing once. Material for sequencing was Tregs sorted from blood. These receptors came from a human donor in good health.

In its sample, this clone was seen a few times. As DNA, the CDR3 is TGCGCCAGCAGCTTGTTGCTTGGCACTGAAGCTTTCTTT. Translating it yields CASSLLLGTEAFF. The chain recombines TRBV5-1 with TRBJ1-1; no firm D call. With 1 base removed from V and 4 bases from J, the gap between germline ends came to 8 bases. CDR1 and CDR2 from the germline V gene are SGHRS and YFSETQ. This CDR3 is 13 amino acids long.

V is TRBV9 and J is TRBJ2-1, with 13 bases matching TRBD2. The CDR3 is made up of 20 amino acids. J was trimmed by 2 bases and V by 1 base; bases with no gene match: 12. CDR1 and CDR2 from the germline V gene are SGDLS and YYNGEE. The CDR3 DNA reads TGTGCCAGCAGCGTACCCCCGGGACTAGCGGGATCCGGTACCTACAATGAGCAGTTCTTC. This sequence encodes CASSVPPGLAGSGTYNEQFF.

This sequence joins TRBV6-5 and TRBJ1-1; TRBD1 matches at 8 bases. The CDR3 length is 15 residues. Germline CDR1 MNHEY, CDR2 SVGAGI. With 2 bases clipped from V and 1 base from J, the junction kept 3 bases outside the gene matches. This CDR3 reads CASSYNRGTNTEAFF. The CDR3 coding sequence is TGTGCCAGCAGTTACAACAGGGGGACGAACACTGAAGCTTTCTTT.

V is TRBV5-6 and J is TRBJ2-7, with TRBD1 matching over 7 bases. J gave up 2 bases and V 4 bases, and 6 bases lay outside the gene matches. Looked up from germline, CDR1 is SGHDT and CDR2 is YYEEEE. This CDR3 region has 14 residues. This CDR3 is CASSPQGDTYEQYF. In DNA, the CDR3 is TGTGCCAGCAGCCCGCAGGGGGACACCTACGAGCAGTACTTC.

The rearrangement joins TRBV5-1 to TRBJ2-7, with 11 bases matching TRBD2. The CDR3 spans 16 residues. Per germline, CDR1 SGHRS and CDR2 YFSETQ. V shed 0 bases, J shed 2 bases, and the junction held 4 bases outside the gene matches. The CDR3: CASSLGGTSGTYEQYF. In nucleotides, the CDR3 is TGCGCCAGCAGCTTGGGGGGGACTAGCGGAACCTACGAGCAGTACTTC.

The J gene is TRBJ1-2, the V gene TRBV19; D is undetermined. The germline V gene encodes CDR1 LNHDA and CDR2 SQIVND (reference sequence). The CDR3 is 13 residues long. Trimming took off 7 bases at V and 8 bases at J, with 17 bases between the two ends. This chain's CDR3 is CASTREIAIGYTF. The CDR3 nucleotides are TGTGCCAGTACTCGGGAGATAGCTATCGGCTACACCTTC.

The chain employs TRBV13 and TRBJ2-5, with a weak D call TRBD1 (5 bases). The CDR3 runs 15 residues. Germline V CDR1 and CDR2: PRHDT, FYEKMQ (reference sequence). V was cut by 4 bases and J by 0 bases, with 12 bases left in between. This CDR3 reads CASSYKTENQETQYF. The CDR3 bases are TGTGCCAGCAGCTATAAGACAGAGAACCAAGAGACCCAGTACTTC. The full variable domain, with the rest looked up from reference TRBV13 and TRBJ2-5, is AAGVIQSPRHLIKEKRETATLKCYPIPRHDTVYWYQQGPGQDPQFLISFYEKMQSDKGSIPDRFSAQQFSDYHSELNMSSLELGDSALYFCASSYKTENQETQYFGPGTRLLVL.

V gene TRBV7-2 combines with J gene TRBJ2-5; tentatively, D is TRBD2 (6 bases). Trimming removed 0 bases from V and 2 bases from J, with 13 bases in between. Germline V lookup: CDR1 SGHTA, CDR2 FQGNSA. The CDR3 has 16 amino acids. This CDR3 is CASSLAPGVRQETQYF. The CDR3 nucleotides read TGTGCCAGCAGCTTAGCGCCGGGGGTCCGGCAAGAGACCCAGTACTTC. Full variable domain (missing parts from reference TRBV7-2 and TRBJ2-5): GAGVSQSPSNKVTEKGKDVELRCDPISGHTALYWYRQSLGQGLEFLIYFQGNSAPDKSGLPSDRFSAERTGGSVSTLTIQRTQQEDSAVYLCASSLAPGVRQETQYFGPGTRLLVL.

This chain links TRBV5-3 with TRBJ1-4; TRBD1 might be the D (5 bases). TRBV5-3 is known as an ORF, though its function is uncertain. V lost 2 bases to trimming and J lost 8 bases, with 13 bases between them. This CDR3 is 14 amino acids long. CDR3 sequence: CARSFGDGCEKLFF. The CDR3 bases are TGTGCCAGAAGCTTCGGGGACGGTTGCGAAAAACTGTTTTTT.

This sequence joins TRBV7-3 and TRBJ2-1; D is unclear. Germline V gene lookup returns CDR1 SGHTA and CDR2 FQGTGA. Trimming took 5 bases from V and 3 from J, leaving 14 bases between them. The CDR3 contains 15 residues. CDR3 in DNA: TGTGCCAGCAGCCCTGACGGAGCCTTCTACAATGAGCAGTTCTTC. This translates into CASSPDGAFYNEQFF.

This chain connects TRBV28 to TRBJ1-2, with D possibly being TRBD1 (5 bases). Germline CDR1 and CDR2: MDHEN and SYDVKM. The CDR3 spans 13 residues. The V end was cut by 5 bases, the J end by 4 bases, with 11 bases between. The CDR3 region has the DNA TGTGCCAGCAGTGTGACAGCTCGCTATGGCTACACCTTC. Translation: CASSVTARYGYTF.

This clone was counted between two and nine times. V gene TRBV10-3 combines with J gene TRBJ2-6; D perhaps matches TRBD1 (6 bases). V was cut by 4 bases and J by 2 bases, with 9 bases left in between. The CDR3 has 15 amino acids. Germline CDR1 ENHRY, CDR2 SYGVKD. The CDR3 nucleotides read TGTGCCATCAGTGCCAGGGGACCTGGGGCCAACGTCCTGACTTTC. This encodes CAISARGPGANVLTF.

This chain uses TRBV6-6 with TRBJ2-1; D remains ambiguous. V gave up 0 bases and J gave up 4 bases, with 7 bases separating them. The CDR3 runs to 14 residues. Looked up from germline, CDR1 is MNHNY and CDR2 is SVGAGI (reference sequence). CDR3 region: CASSYSSAYNEQFF. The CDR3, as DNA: TGTGCCAGCAGTTACTCGAGTGCTTACAATGAGCAGTTCTTC.

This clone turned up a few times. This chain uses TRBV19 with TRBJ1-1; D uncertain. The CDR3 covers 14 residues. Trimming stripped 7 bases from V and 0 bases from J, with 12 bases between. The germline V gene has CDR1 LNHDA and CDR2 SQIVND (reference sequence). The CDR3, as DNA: TGTGCCAGTACTGCCATACAGATGAACACTGAAGCTTTCTTT. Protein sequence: CASTAIQMNTEAFF.

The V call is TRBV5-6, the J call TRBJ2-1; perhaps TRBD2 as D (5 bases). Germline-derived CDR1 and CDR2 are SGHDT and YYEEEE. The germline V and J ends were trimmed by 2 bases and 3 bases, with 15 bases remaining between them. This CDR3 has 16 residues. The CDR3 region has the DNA TGTGCCAGCAGCTTTGGAAAGGGAGCTGGCTACAATGAGCAGTTCTTC. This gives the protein CASSFGKGAGYNEQFF. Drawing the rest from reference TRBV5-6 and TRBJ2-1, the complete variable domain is DAGVTQSPTHLIKTRGQQVTLRCSPKSGHDTVSWYQQALGQGPQFIFQYYEEEERQRGNFPDRFSGHQFPNYSSELNVNALLLGDSALYLCASSFGKGAGYNEQFFGPGTRLTVL.

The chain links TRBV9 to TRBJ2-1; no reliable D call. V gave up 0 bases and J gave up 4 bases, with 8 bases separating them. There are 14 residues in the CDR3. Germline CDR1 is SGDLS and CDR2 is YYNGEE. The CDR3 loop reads CASSVVLEYNEQFF. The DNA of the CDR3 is TGTGCCAGCAGCGTAGTGTTGGAATACAATGAGCAGTTCTTC.

The CDR3 DNA sequence: TGTGCCAGCAGCCCGACAGGGGGCCCAGATACGCAGTATTTT. Its protein is CASSPTGGPDTQYF. The V and J genes are TRBV7-2 and TRBJ2-3; TRBD1 matches at 10 bases. Trimming took 5 bases from V and 4 from J; bases not matched to a gene: 3. This CDR3 spans 14 amino acids. Germline lookup yields CDR1 SGHTA and CDR2 FQGNSA.

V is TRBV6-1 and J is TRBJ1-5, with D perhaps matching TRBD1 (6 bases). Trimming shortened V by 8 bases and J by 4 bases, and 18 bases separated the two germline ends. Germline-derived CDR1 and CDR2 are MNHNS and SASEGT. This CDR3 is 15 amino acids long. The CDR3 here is CASGAWQGKNQPQHF. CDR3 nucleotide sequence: TGTGCCAGCGGGGCCTGGCAGGGGAAAAATCAGCCCCAGCATTTT.

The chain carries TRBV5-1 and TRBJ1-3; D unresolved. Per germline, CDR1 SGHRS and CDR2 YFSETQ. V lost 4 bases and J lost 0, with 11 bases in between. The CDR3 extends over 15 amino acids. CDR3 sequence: CASSLGRHSGNTIYF. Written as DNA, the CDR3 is TGCGCCAGCAGCCTAGGACGCCACTCTGGAAACACCATATATTTT.

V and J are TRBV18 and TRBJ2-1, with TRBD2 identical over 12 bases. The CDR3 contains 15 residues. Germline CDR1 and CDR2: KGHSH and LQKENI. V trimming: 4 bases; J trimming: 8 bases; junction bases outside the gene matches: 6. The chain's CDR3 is CASSLRTSGNYEQFF. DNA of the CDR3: TGTGCCAGCTCACTAAGGACTAGCGGGAACTATGAGCAGTTCTTC.

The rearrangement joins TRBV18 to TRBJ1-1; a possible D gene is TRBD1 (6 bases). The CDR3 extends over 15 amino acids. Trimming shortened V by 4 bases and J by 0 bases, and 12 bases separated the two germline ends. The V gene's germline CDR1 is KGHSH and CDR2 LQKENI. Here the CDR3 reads CASSRTGGMNTEAFF. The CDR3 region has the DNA TGTGCCAGCTCACGTACGGGGGGCATGAACACTGAAGCTTTCTTT.

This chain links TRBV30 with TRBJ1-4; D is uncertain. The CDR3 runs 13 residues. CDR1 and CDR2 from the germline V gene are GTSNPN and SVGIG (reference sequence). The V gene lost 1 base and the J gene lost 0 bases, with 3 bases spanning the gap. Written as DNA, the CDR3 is TGTGCCTGGAGTGAGACAACTAATGAAAAACTGTTTTTT. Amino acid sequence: CAWSETTNEKLFF.

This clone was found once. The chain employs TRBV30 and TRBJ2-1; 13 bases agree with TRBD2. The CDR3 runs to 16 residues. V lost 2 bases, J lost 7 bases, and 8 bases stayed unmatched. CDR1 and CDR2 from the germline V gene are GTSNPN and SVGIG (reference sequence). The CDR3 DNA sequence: TGTGCCTGGAGTCACCCCGGGACTAGCGGGAAGAATGAGCAGTTCTTC. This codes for CAWSHPGTSGKNEQFF.

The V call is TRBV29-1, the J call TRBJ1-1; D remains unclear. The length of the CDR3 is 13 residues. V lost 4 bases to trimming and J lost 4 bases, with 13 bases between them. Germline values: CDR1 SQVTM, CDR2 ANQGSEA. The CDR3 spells CSVGAGVGTEAFF. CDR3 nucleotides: TGCAGCGTTGGGGCGGGAGTGGGCACTGAAGCTTTCTTT.

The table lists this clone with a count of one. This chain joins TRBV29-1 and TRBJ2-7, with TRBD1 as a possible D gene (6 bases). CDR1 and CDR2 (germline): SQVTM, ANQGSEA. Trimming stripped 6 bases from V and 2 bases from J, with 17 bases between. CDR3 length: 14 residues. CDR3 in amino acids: CSVVPDSATYEQYF. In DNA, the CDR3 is TGCAGCGTAGTTCCGGACAGTGCCACCTACGAGCAGTACTTC.

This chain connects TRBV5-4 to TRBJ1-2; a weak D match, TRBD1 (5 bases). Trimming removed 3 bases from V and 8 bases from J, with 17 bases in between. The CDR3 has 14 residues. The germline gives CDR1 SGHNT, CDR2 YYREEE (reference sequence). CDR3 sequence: CASSYSQGSLGYTF. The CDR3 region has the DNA TGTGCCAGCAGCTACTCTCAGGGATCTTTAGGCTACACCTTC. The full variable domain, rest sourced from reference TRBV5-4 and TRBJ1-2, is ETGVTQSPTHLIKTRGQQVTLRCSSQSGHNTVSWYQQALGQGPQFIFQYYREEENGRGNFPPRFSGLQFPNYSSELNVNALELDDSALYLCASSYSQGSLGYTFGSGTRLTVV.